Each of the 25 T cell receptor beta chains below was sequenced from the same sample in a study of T cells in Graves' hyperthyroidism and ophthalmopathy (dated by TCRdb to the late 2010s). Library prep was done by multiplex PCR. The sample was run on an Illumina HiSeq 2000. The TCR beta CDR3 regions were amplified from the RNA transcripts. The first round of RT-PCR for the TCR CDR3 was performed with the HTBI primer set and the Qiagen OneStep RT-PCR kit. The raw public reads went through TCRdb reprocessing: fastp at Q25, MiXCR clone calling, in-frame beta chains kept. Each entry merges the rows of one CDR3 protein and shows their most common DNA and genes. The sample table shows 400,000 to 550,000 distinct CDR3 sequences, and roughly 14% are seen once. The ten top clones hold around a sixth of the sample. Sample: blood. These receptors were taken from a woman between 18 and 30 years old with Graves' hyperthyroidism.

Notes on this clonotype: A read error may be the cause here, since a much bigger clone is one base away. V and J are TRBV4-1 and TRBJ2-7; D gene ambiguous. Germline V gene lookup returns CDR1 MGHRA and CDR2 YSYEKL. V was shortened by 10 bases and J by 0 bases, with 16 bases between the two germline ends. The CDR3 loop spans 14 amino acids. CDR3 DNA sequence: TGCGCCACTTCACGCGCCCGCTACTCCTACGAGCAGTACTTC. Residues: CATSRARYSYEQYF.

The chain joins TRBV9 to TRBJ2-1, with unresolved D. This CDR3 has 13 residues. Trimming took off 4 bases at V and 7 bases at J, with 12 bases between the two ends. Germline-derived CDR1 and CDR2 are SGDLS and YYNGEE. CDR3 nucleotide sequence: TGTGCCAGCAGCCGGTGGGGTGATAATGAGCAGTTCTTC. This codes for CASSRWGDNEQFF.

CDR3 nucleotide sequence: TGTGCCAGCAGCCGGACAGGGCAATTCTCTGGAAACACCATATATTTT. This translates into CASSRTGQFSGNTIYF. The chain couples TRBV11-2 to TRBJ1-3; TRBD1 aligns across 8 bases. This CDR3 contains 16 residues. Unmatched junction bases numbered 6, after V lost 5 bases and J lost 0 bases. The germline gives CDR1 SGHAT, CDR2 FQNNGV.

This clonotype has a count of ten or more. This chain joins TRBV30 and TRBJ2-3; D is perhaps TRBD2 (6 bases). The CDR3 spans 13 residues. Germline V lookup: CDR1 GTSNPN, CDR2 SVGIG (reference sequence). Trimming took off 2 bases at V and 1 base at J, with 7 bases between the two ends. The CDR3 loop is CAWSWGGTDTQYF. The CDR3 DNA reads TGTGCCTGGAGTTGGGGGGGCACAGATACGCAGTATTTT.

The V and J genes are TRBV20-1 and TRBJ1-5, with D unclear. With 0 bases removed from V and 0 bases from J, the gap between germline ends came to 9 bases. The CDR3 loop spans 15 amino acids. CDR1 is DFQATT and CDR2 is SNEGSKA in the germline V gene (reference sequence). The CDR3: CSARDPRGSNQPQHF. The CDR3 region has the DNA TGCAGTGCTAGAGATCCTCGGGGTAGCAATCAGCCCCAGCATTTT.

This clonotype was recorded many times. The CDR3 sequence: CSVDGGGNYGYTF. In nucleotides, the CDR3 is TGCAGCGTGGACGGGGGGGGTAACTATGGCTACACCTTC. The V gene is TRBV29-1, the J gene TRBJ1-2; D is perhaps TRBD1 (5 bases). The V and J ends lost 6 bases and 1 base respectively, with 12 bases between them. Looked up from germline, CDR1 is SQVTM and CDR2 is ANQGSEA. The CDR3 sequence is 13 residues long.

This clonotype was detected ten times or more. This sequence joins TRBV20-1 and TRBJ1-1, with D possibly matching TRBD1 (6 bases). Germline CDR1 DFQATT, CDR2 SNEGSKA (reference sequence). Trimming removed 2 bases from V and 0 bases from J, with 16 bases in between. The CDR3 consists of 16 residues. In DNA form, the CDR3 reads TGCAGTGCTAGACCGATACAGGGATGGGTGAACACTGAAGCTTTCTTT. It translates to CSARPIQGWVNTEAFF.

This chain uses TRBV14 with TRBJ1-5, with TRBD1 matching over 9 bases. Germline CDR1 and CDR2: SGHDN and FVKESK. CDR3 length: 19 amino acids. J gave up 1 base and V 1 base, and 11 bases lay outside the gene matches. CDR3 DNA: TGTGCCAGCAGCCAAGCCTCTCAGGGACAGGGAGGCAGCAATCAGCCCCAGCATTTT. As protein: CASSQASQGQGGSNQPQHF.

On this clonotype: This sequence may be a read error, since a much larger clone differs from it by one base. The genes are TRBV20-1 and TRBJ2-1; D is ambiguous. The ends were cut back, 1 base at V and 6 bases at J, with 13 bases in the middle. Germline assignment: CDR1 DFQATT and CDR2 SNEGSKA (reference sequence). This CDR3 is 14 amino acids long. CDR3 sequence reads: CSARGWRHSNEQFF. CDR3 bases: TGCAGTGCTAGAGGTTGGCGTCATTCCAATGAGCAGTTCTTC.

This clonotype occurred many times. The chain recombines TRBV6-6 with TRBJ1-6; 9 nucleotides agree with TRBD1. Unmatched junction bases numbered 9, after V lost 2 bases and J lost 7 bases. The CDR3 totals 17 residues. Germline loops: CDR1 MNHNY, CDR2 SVGAGI (reference sequence). As DNA, the CDR3 is TGTGCCAGCAGTTACGGGGACAGGGAAATTGGGAATTCACCCCTCCACTTT. This gives the protein CASSYGDREIGNSPLHF.

The chain couples TRBV7-3 to TRBJ2-5, with D perhaps matching TRBD1 or TRBD2 (5 bases each). The CDR3 length is 14 residues. Per the germline V gene, CDR1 is SGHTA and CDR2 is FQGTGA. V lost 2 bases and J 5 bases, leaving 12 bases between the germline ends. CDR3 DNA: TGTGCCAGCAGCTTAGGATGGGGCGGGGAGACCCAGTACTTC. Translating gives CASSLGWGGETQYF.

This clonotype appeared many times. This chain connects TRBV30 to TRBJ2-1; D assignment may be TRBD1 or TRBD2 (5 bases each). Trimming cost V 2 bases and J 5 bases, with 31 bases left between them. The CDR3 is made up of 20 amino acids. The V gene's germline CDR1 is GTSNPN and CDR2 SVGIG (reference sequence). CDR3 sequence reads: CAWSLKHRDRLLGAHNEQFF. As DNA, the CDR3 is TGTGCCTGGAGTCTTAAACACCGGGACCGGCTGCTTGGGGCGCACAATGAGCAGTTCTTC.

This clonotype came up a few times. This sequence joins TRBV9 and TRBJ2-7; perhaps D is TRBD1 or TRBD2 (7 bases each). The germline V gene has CDR1 SGDLS and CDR2 YYNGEE. CDR3 size: 14 residues. Between the trimmed V and J ends, which lost 4 bases and 6 bases, there was a span of 17 bases. CDR3 bases: TGTGCCAGCAGCCAGGAGCAGGGGGGGGTCGAGCAGTACTTC. It translates to CASSQEQGGVEQYF. Together with reference TRBV9 and TRBJ2-7, the CDR3 gives the full variable domain: DSGVTQTPKHLITATGQRVTLRCSPRSGDLSVYWYQQSLDQGLQFLIQYYNGEERAKGNILERFSAQQFPDLHSELNLSSLELGDSALYFCASSQEQGGVEQYFGPGTRLTVT.

This clonotype was counted many times. The chain couples TRBV20-1 to TRBJ2-7; 11 bases line up with TRBD1. The V and J ends lost 3 bases and 4 bases, in that order; junction bases with no gene match: 5. Germline CDR1 reads DFQATT; CDR2 reads SNEGSKA (reference sequence). The CDR3 sequence is 14 residues long. Here the CDR3 reads CSARGDRGAYEQYF. CDR3 DNA: TGCAGTGCTAGGGGGGACAGGGGGGCTTACGAGCAGTACTTC.

This clonotype was detected ten times or more. This chain links TRBV12-3 or TRBV12-4 with TRBJ1-3; 7 nucleotides agree with TRBD1. The length of the CDR3 is 14 residues. Trimming at V came to 8 bases and at J to 4 bases, leaving 8 bases not matched to a gene. The CDR3 DNA reads as TGTGCCAGCTCCTCAGGGGGACGAGGAAACACCATATATTTT. As protein: CASSSGGRGNTIYF.

This clonotype was seen just once. A much larger clone sits a single nucleotide away, making a read error possible. The rearrangement uses TRBV3-1 and TRBJ2-7; 11 bases agree with TRBD2. The V gene's germline CDR1 is LGHDT and CDR2 YNNKEL (reference sequence). The CDR3 is 14 amino acids. The CDR3 nucleotides are TGTGCCATCAGCCAAGGGACTAGCGGCTACGAGCAGTACTTC. The encoded protein is CAISQGTSGYEQYF.

The chain carries TRBV7-9 and TRBJ2-3; D remains unclear. Germline values: CDR1 SEHNR, CDR2 FQNEAQ (reference sequence). The CDR3 has 15 residues. V was cut by 0 bases and J by 2 bases, with 9 bases left in between. The CDR3 DNA follows: TGTGCCAGCAGCTTAGCGTCGCCAGCCACAGATACGCAGTATTTT. As protein: CASSLASPATDTQYF.

This clonotype came up many times. This rearrangement joins TRBV27 to TRBJ1-2; 10 bases are a match to TRBD1. CDR1 and CDR2 (germline): MNHEY, SMNVEV (reference sequence). The CDR3 contains 13 residues. The V gene end was trimmed by 3 bases and the J gene end by 7 bases; junction bases not matched to a gene: 2. The CDR3 coding sequence is TGTGCCAGCAGTTTCCGGGACAGGGGTGGCTACACCTTC. As protein: CASSFRDRGGYTF.

In its sample, this clonotype was seen many times. The chain has TRBV19 and TRBJ1-1, with 7 bases fitting TRBD1. Germline CDR1 LNHDA, CDR2 SQIVND (reference sequence). This CDR3 is built from 14 residues. V lost 6 bases, J lost 5 bases, and 9 bases stayed unmatched. Here the CDR3 reads CASSGTGVRTEAFF. CDR3 nucleotide sequence: TGTGCCAGTAGCGGAACAGGGGTAAGAACTGAAGCTTTCTTT.

V usage is TRBV29-1 and J usage is TRBJ1-2; 10 bases align to TRBD1. The V gene's germline CDR1 is SQVTM and CDR2 ANQGSEA. V shed 3 bases, J shed 8 bases, and the junction held 6 bases outside the gene matches. The CDR3 is made up of 13 amino acids. CDR3 region: CSVEEGTGEGYTF. In DNA form, the CDR3 reads TGCAGCGTTGAGGAGGGGACAGGGGAAGGCTACACCTTC.

The J gene is TRBJ2-1, the V gene TRBV7-2; D is ambiguous. The V gene's germline CDR1 is SGHTA and CDR2 FQGNSA. Trimming removed 8 bases from V and 6 bases from J, with 17 bases in between. The CDR3 contains 14 residues. CDR3 loop: CASVPLGGCNEQFF. The CDR3 DNA reads as TGTGCCAGCGTCCCCCTAGGCGGCTGCAATGAGCAGTTCTTC.

This clonotype occurred a few times. The chain is built from TRBV19 and TRBJ1-1, with D possibly TRBD1 on 6 matching bases. Trimming cost V 6 bases and J 0 bases, with 20 bases left between them. CDR1 is LNHDA and CDR2 is SQIVND in the germline V gene (reference sequence). The CDR3 has 17 amino acids. This chain's CDR3 is CASRGGEARGMNTEAFF. The DNA for the CDR3 is TGTGCCAGTAGAGGGGGGGAGGCGAGGGGTATGAACACTGAAGCTTTCTTT.

Worth noting for this clonotype: A clone one base away is much larger, so this may be a read error. The chain has TRBV9 and TRBJ2-7, with D maybe TRBD1 (6 bases). The DNA matches TRBJ2-1 better at its end, which makes the J call doubtful. Per the germline V gene, CDR1 is SGDLS and CDR2 is YYNGEE. This CDR3 is 15 amino acids long. The chain's CDR3 is CASSVEAGVSYEQFF. The CDR3 nucleotides are TGTGCCAGCAGCGTAGAGGCAGGGGTCTCCTACGAGCAGTTCTTC.

This clonotype came up once. It may be a read error: a sequence one base away is much more abundant. Likely a read error: the CDR3 ends without its conserved phenylalanine or tryptophan. The chain carries TRBV11-3 and TRBJ2-1, with unresolved D. CDR3 size: 13 residues. The V end lost 6 bases, the J end lost 4 bases, and 10 bases lay between the germline ends. Germline V lookup: CDR1 SGHNT, CDR2 YENEEA. The CDR3 nucleotides are TGTGCCAGCAGTCCAAACAGATACAATGAGCAGTTCTTG. It translates to CASSPNRYNEQFL.

V is TRBV5-4 and J is TRBJ1-5; no firm D call. This CDR3 comprises 15 residues. Germline V gene lookup returns CDR1 SGHNT and CDR2 YYREEE (reference sequence). Trimming took 3 bases from V and 0 from J, leaving 10 bases between them. DNA for the CDR3: TGTGCCAGCAGCTCCGCTGGGGATAGCAATCAGCCCCAGCATTTT. Its translation is CASSSAGDSNQPQHF.